These T cell receptor beta chains were read from a single sample in a study of shared clonotypes between healthy human individuals. Here immunoSEQ multiplex PCR was the method, and the copy in TCRdb shows in-frame clones only, minus some. The data hold some 2.1 million clones, with roughly 95% observed a single time. Sequencing was carried out using naive CD4+ T cells sorted from blood. Receptors originate from a man in his late teens or twenties in good health. Both conserved end residues are part of each CDR3. D genes are given only for firm matches. Clone size is shown for a subset of rows, as once, few, many or a class of expanded clone.

len,v_gene,abundance,j_gene,d_gene,CDR3nt,CDR3aa
15,TRBV19,NA,TRBJ1-2,TRBD1,TGTGCCAGTAGTATGTCCGGACAGGGGAACTATGGCTACACCTTC,CASSMSGQGNYGYTF
16,TRBV5-1,NA,TRBJ2-7,TRBD1,TGCGCCAGCAGCTTGGGCGGGACAGGGGTCTCCTACGAGCAGTACTTC,CASSLGGTGVSYEQYF
15,TRBV28,NA,TRBJ1-5,TRBD1,TGTGCCAGCAGTCCGGGACAGGGAAGCAATCAGCCCCAGCATTTT,CASSPGQGSNQPQHF
13,TRBV5-1,NA,TRBJ2-7,TRBD1,TGCGCCAGCAGCCAGACAGGGAACTACGAGCAGTACTTC,CASSQTGNYEQYF
16,TRBV5-1,NA,TRBJ2-1,TRBD1,TGCGCCAGCAGCTTACAGGGGGCCCCCACCTACAATGAGCAGTTCTTC,CASSLQGAPTYNEQFF
17,TRBV28,NA,TRBJ2-7,TRBD2,TGTGCCAGCAGTTTATTGGGACTAGCGGGAGAGCGATACGAGCAGTACTTC,CASSLLGLAGERYEQYF
17,TRBV15,NA,TRBJ1-5,NA,TGTGCCACCAGCAGAGATCCGGGCCCAGGGGCAGATCAGCCCCAGCATTTT,CATSRDPGPGADQPQHF
12,TRBV7-6,NA,TRBJ2-7,NA,TGTGCCAGCAGCTTGATCGGGAACGAGCAGTACTTC,CASSLIGNEQYF
14,TRBV5-6,NA,TRBJ1-2,NA,TGTGCCAGCAGCTTGGAAGGGATTAACTATGGCTACACCTTC,CASSLEGINYGYTF
14,TRBV5-4,NA,TRBJ2-7,NA,TGTGCCAGCAGGTGGGACACCCTGGCCGGCGAGCAGTACTTC,CASRWDTLAGEQYF
16,TRBV6-1,NA,TRBJ1-3,TRBD1,TGTGCCAGCAGTGGACAGGGGACCCGCTCTGGAAACACCATATATTTT,CASSGQGTRSGNTIYF
12,TRBV19,NA,TRBJ2-2,NA,TGTGCCACCTCCAGGGCACCCGGGGAGCTGTTTTTT,CATSRAPGELFF
16,TRBV18,NA,TRBJ2-1,NA,TGTGCCAGCTCACCACTTACCGGGAGCTCCTACAATGAGCAGTTCTTC,CASSPLTGSSYNEQFF
13,TRBV5-1,NA,TRBJ2-3,TRBD2,TGCGCCAGTCGACTAGCGCTCACAGATACGCAGTATTTT,CASRLALTDTQYF
14,TRBV7-2,NA,TRBJ1-6,NA,TGTGCCAGCAGCCCCGGTCGGGAGTGGTCACCCCTCCACTTT,CASSPGREWSPLHF
14,TRBV28,NA,TRBJ1-1,NA,TGTGCCAGCAGTTTAGGTCCGATGAACACTGAAGCTTTCTTT,CASSLGPMNTEAFF
15,TRBV5-1,NA,TRBJ1-2,TRBD1,TGCGCCAGCAGCCTTCGACAGGGCAACTTCGATGACTACACCTTC,CASSLRQGNFDDYTF
14,TRBV14,NA,TRBJ1-3,NA,TGTGCCAGCAGCCAAGTAAACTCTGGAAACACCATATATTTT,CASSQVNSGNTIYF
12,TRBV2,NA,TRBJ2-5,NA,TGTGCCAGCAGGGTAGGGGGAGAGACCCAGTACTTC,CASRVGGETQYF
12,TRBV29-1,NA,TRBJ2-5,NA,TGCAGCGTTGCGCCGGGACAAGAGACCCAGTACTTC,CSVAPGQETQYF
15,TRBV4-2,NA,TRBJ1-2,NA,TGTGCCAGCAGCCAAGATCAGGCAGGGCCCTATGGCTACACCTTC,CASSQDQAGPYGYTF
15,TRBV7-8,NA,TRBJ2-7,NA,TGTGCCAGCAGCTTAGTCCCTGACGCCTTCTACGAGCAGTACTTC,CASSLVPDAFYEQYF
15,TRBV9,NA,TRBJ1-2,NA,TGTGCCAGCAGCGTCGGTGGAGTAACTAACTATGGCTACACCTTC,CASSVGGVTNYGYTF
13,TRBV4-2,NA,TRBJ1-6,NA,TGTGCCAGCAGCCAAGACACGGAGGGGACCCTCCACTTT,CASSQDTEGTLHF
14,TRBV7-2,NA,TRBJ1-2,TRBD1,TGTGCCAGCAGCACAGGACAGGGAAACTATGGCTACACCTTC,CASSTGQGNYGYTF
13,TRBV7-2,NA,TRBJ2-5,NA,TGTGCCAGCAGCCCCTATAACGGGGAGACCCAGTACTTC,CASSPYNGETQYF
15,TRBV10-3,NA,TRBJ2-2,NA,TGTGCCATCAGTGAAGGGGCCACGAACACCGGGGAGCTGTTTTTT,CAISEGATNTGELFF
14,TRBV18,once,TRBJ1-5,NA,TGTGCCAGCTCACCACTCCCAGCTAATCAGCCCCAGCATTTT,CASSPLPANQPQHF
12,TRBV11-2,NA,TRBJ2-5,NA,TGTGCCAGCAGCTCCCCTTCTGAGACCCAGTACTTC,CASSSPSETQYF
12,TRBV6-4,NA,TRBJ2-7,NA,TGTGCCAGCAGTTACCAGGCGTTCGAGCAGTACTTC,CASSYQAFEQYF
14,TRBV6-1,NA,TRBJ2-5,TRBD1,TGTGCCAGCAAAAGAGACAGGGGGTTGGAGACCCAGTACTTC,CASKRDRGLETQYF
16,TRBV11-2,NA,TRBJ2-2,TRBD1,TGTGCCAGCAGCCCAGCAGGGGGCTGGGACACCGGGGAGCTGTTTTTT,CASSPAGGWDTGELFF
15,TRBV11-2,NA,TRBJ1-1,NA,TGTGCCAGCAGCTCTGGGTCGTTGAAAGGGCTTGGGGCTTTCTTT,CASSSGSLKGLGAFF
16,TRBV4-1,NA,TRBJ2-3,TRBD2,TGCGCCAGCAGCCGCGGACTAGCGGGAGGCACAGATACGCAGTATTTT,CASSRGLAGGTDTQYF
14,TRBV6-6,NA,TRBJ1-1,NA,TGTGCCAGCAGTTACGCAGGGATGAACACTGAAGCTTTCTTT,CASSYAGMNTEAFF
14,TRBV7-9,NA,TRBJ2-7,TRBD1,TGTGCCAGCAGCTCCGGGACAGGGGACTACGAGCAGTACTTC,CASSSGTGDYEQYF
12,TRBV10-2,once,TRBJ2-2,NA,TGCGCCAGCAGTCAGTTCACCGGGGAGCTGTTTTTT,CASSQFTGELFF
12,TRBV5-1,NA,TRBJ1-1,NA,TGCGCCAGCAGCTTGGAAACAGCTGAAGCTTTCTTT,CASSLETAEAFF
15,TRBV9,NA,TRBJ2-3,NA,TGTGCCAGCAGCGTAGTGTCGGCTAGCACAGATACGCAGTATTTT,CASSVVSASTDTQYF
15,TRBV28,once,TRBJ1-5,NA,TGTGCCAGCAGTTTTCAGGGGCTTAGCAATCAGCCCCAGCATTTT,CASSFQGLSNQPQHF
13,TRBV6-6,NA,TRBJ2-5,NA,TGTGCCACCTGGACCTTGACTTGGGAGACCCAGTACTTC,CATWTLTWETQYF
16,TRBV10-2,NA,TRBJ1-6,TRBD1,TGCGCCAGCAGTGAAATTGGGGACAGTCATAATTCACCCCTCCACTTT,CASSEIGDSHNSPLHF
14,TRBV5-1,NA,TRBJ1-5,TRBD1,TGCGCCAGCAGCTCTACAGGGGCGAATCAGCCCCAGCATTTT,CASSSTGANQPQHF
15,TRBV6-6,NA,TRBJ1-5,NA,TGTGCCAGCAGTTCCCCGGACAGACCTTATCAGCCCCAGCATTTT,CASSSPDRPYQPQHF
13,TRBV2,NA,TRBJ1-6,NA,TGTGCCAGCAGTGAAATGGAGGGGTCACCCCTCCACTTT,CASSEMEGSPLHF
13,TRBV29-1,NA,TRBJ1-3,NA,TGCAGCGCCACAGCCTTCTCTGGAAACACCATATATTTT,CSATAFSGNTIYF
15,TRBV7-2,NA,TRBJ2-7,NA,TGTGCCAGCAGCCGACAATCTGGGATCTCCTACGAGCAGTACTTC,CASSRQSGISYEQYF
15,TRBV28,NA,TRBJ1-2,NA,TGTGCCAGCAGTATCCCGGACAGTTTCAGCTATGGCTACACCTTC,CASSIPDSFSYGYTF